Listed below are T cell receptor beta chains from one sample, sequenced in a study of shared clonotypes between healthy human individuals. Produced via immunoSEQ multiplex PCR; TCRdb's table is partial and in-frame only. Of a few million clones in the sample, approximately 96% are singletons; the top ten hold roughly 0.13%. The sequencing input was naive CD4+ T cells sorted from blood. Every receptor here comes from a man between 18 and 35 years old in good health. CDR3s include the opening cysteine and the closing phenylalanine or tryptophan. The D gene is left open where the match is weak. Some rows mark clone size as missing; the rest say once, few, many or name a class of expanded clone.

size: -
J: TRBJ2-7
V: TRBV28
D: TRBD1
DNA: TGTGCCAGCAGTTTATTCACCCAGGGGGCCGAGCAGTACTTC
CDR3: CASSLFTQGAEQYF

size: -
J: TRBJ2-5
V: TRBV18
D: -
DNA: TGTGCCAGCTCACGGGGGGACCAGACCCAGTACTTC
CDR3: CASSRGDQTQYF

size: once
J: TRBJ1-4
V: TRBV21-1
D: -
DNA: TGTGCCAGCCCCTTAGCGGATATTAATGAAAAACTGTTTTTT
CDR3: CASPLADINEKLFF

size: few
J: TRBJ1-1
V: TRBV6-5
D: TRBD1
DNA: TGTGCCAGCAGTCGGACAGGGAACACTGAAGCTTTCTTT
CDR3: CASSRTGNTEAFF

size: -
J: TRBJ2-7
V: TRBV2
D: -
DNA: TGTGCCAGCAGCATTACCTACGAGCAGTACTTC
CDR3: CASSITYEQYF

size: once
J: TRBJ2-7
V: TRBV6-5
D: TRBD1
DNA: TGTGCCAGCAGCAACAGGGGAAAGGGCGAGCAGTACTTC
CDR3: CASSNRGKGEQYF

size: -
J: TRBJ1-3
V: TRBV30
D: -
DNA: TGTGCCTGGAGTGTAGACAGAGACTCTGGAAACACCATATATTTT
CDR3: CAWSVDRDSGNTIYF

size: -
J: TRBJ1-6
V: TRBV19
D: TRBD1
DNA: TGTGCCAGTAGTTTGACAGGGATTAATTCACCCCTCCACTTT
CDR3: CASSLTGINSPLHF

size: -
J: TRBJ1-4
V: TRBV2
D: -
DNA: TGTGCCAGCAGTGAGCGTTCTGACAGAAGTAATGAAAAACTGTTTTTT
CDR3: CASSERSDRSNEKLFF

size: -
J: TRBJ2-3
V: TRBV10-1
D: TRBD2
DNA: TGCGCCAGCAGTGATTATCCGGGACTAGCGGGGGTTAACACAGATACGCAGTATTTT
CDR3: CASSDYPGLAGVNTDTQYF

size: -
J: TRBJ2-5
V: TRBV15
D: TRBD2
DNA: TGTGCCACCAGCAGAGATCCACCGGGACTAGCGGGAGTCCGACCAGAGACCCAGTACTTC
CDR3: CATSRDPPGLAGVRPETQYF

size: few
J: TRBJ1-6
V: TRBV10-3
D: -
DNA: TGTGCCATCAGGGGGGACCTGAATTCACCCCTCCACTTT
CDR3: CAIRGDLNSPLHF

size: -
J: TRBJ1-2
V: TRBV10-3
D: -
DNA: TGTGCCATCAGTGAGTCGCCGGGCAACTATGGCTACACCTTC
CDR3: CAISESPGNYGYTF

size: -
J: TRBJ2-3
V: TRBV5-6
D: -
DNA: TGTGCCAGCAGCTTATTCCAAGGTAGCACAGATACGCAGTATTTT
CDR3: CASSLFQGSTDTQYF

size: -
J: TRBJ1-2
V: TRBV28
D: TRBD1
DNA: TGTGCCAGCAGTTTAGGAGGAGGGGGCGCAAATAACTATGGCTACACCTTC
CDR3: CASSLGGGGANNYGYTF

size: -
J: TRBJ1-5
V: TRBV18
D: -
DNA: TGTGCCAGCTCAACCAGCCAGGGAGGCCAGCCCCAGCATTTT
CDR3: CASSTSQGGQPQHF

size: -
J: TRBJ2-4
V: TRBV10-2
D: -
DNA: TGCGCCAGCAGTGAACAGGCCATTCAGTACTTC
CDR3: CASSEQAIQYF